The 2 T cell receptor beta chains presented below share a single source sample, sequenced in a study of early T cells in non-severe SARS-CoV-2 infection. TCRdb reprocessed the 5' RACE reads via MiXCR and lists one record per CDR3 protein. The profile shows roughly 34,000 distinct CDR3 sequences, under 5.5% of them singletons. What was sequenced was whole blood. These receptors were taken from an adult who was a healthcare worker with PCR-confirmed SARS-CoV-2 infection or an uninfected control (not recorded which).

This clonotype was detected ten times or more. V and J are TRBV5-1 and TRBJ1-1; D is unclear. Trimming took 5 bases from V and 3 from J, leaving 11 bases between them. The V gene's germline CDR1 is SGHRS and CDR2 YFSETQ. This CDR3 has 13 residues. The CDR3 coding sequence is TGCGCCAGCAGGAGTGGACGGTACACTGAAGCTTTCTTT. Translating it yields CASRSGRYTEAFF.

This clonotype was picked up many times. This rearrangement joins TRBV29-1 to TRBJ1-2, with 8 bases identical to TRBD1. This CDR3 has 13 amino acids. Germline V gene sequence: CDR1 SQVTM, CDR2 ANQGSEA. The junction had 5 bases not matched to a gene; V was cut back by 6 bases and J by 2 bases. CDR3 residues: CSVWTGRNYGYTF. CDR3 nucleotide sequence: TGCAGCGTATGGACAGGGAGAAACTATGGCTACACCTTC.